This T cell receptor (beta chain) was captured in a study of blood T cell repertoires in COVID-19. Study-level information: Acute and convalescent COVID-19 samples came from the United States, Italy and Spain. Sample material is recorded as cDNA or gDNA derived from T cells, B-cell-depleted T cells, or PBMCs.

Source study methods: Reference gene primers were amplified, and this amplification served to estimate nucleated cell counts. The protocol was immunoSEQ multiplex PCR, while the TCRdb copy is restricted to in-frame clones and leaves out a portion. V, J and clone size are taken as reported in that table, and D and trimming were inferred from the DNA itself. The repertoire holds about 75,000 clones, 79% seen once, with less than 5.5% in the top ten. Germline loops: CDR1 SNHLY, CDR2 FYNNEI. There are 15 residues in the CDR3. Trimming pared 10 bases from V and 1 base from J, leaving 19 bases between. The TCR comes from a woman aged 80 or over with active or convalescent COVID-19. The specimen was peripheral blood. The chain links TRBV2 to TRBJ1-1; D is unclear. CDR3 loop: CATNIPSTSNTEAFF. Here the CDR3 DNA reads TGTGCCACCAATATTCCCAGTACGTCGAACACTGAAGCTTTCTTT.